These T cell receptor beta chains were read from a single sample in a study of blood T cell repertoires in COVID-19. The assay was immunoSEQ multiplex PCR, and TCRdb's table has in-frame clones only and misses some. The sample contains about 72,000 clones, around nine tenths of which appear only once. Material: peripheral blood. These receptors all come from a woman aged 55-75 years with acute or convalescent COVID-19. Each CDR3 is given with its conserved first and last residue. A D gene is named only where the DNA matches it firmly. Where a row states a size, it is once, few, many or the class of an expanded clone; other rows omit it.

TGTGCCAGTAGTAGCCGGGACTCAGATACGCAGTATTTT	CASSSRDSDTQYF	-	TRBV19	TRBJ2-3	-
TGTGCCACCAGCAGAGATCTGACAGGTCAAAAACTGTTTTTT	CATSRDLTGQKLFF	-	TRBV15	TRBJ1-4	few
TGCGCCAGCAGCCAAGATCGGTGGGCAGGGCGGGGGGAAACCGGGGAGCTGTTTTTT	CASSQDRWAGRGETGELFF	TRBD2	TRBV4-1	TRBJ2-2	-
TGTGCCAGCAGCGTAGGTCCTAGCCAAGACCGGTTCTTCTACGAGCAGTACTTC	CASSVGPSQDRFFYEQYF	-	TRBV9	TRBJ2-7	-
TGTGCCAGCAGCGGTCGGGGGGGTCCGAGCACAGATACGCAGTATTTT	CASSGRGGPSTDTQYF	TRBD2	TRBV11-3	TRBJ2-3	-
TGCGCCAGCAGCGCATGGGGACAGGGGGCCCACGAGCAGTACTTC	CASSAWGQGAHEQYF	TRBD1	TRBV5-1	TRBJ2-7	-
TGCGCCAGCAGCCAAGATTTCGGTCCGCGGTCCTCCGAGCAGTACTTC	CASSQDFGPRSSEQYF	-	TRBV4-1	TRBJ2-7	-
TGTGCCAGCAGTGGGGGACAGGCCGGATGGACGAATACGCAGTATTTT	CASSGGQAGWTNTQYF	TRBD1	TRBV2	TRBJ2-3	-
TGTGCCAGTAGTATATCGGTAGAAGAGACCCAGTACTTC	CASSISVEETQYF	-	TRBV19	TRBJ2-5	-
TGTGCCAGCAGCGGAACGGAGGGAACGCAGTATTTT	CASSGTEGTQYF	-	TRBV9	TRBJ2-3	-
TGTGCCAGCAGCCCAAGGAGACTAGCGGGGGCCAAGAGAGACATTCAGTACTTC	CASSPRRLAGAKRDIQYF	TRBD2	TRBV7-9	TRBJ2-4	-
TGCGCCAGCAGCTCCGCTACAGGGGACACTGAAGCTTTCTTT	CASSSATGDTEAFF	TRBD1	TRBV5-1	TRBJ1-1	-
TGTGCCAGCAGCGTAGCGGGCCGTTCCTTAGATACGCAGTATTTT	CASSVAGRSLDTQYF	TRBD2	TRBV11-1	TRBJ2-3	-
TGTGCCAGTAGCTCAAGCGGGGGGGGTTACAATGAGCAGTTCTTC	CASSSSGGGYNEQFF	TRBD2	TRBV19	TRBJ2-1	once
TGTGCCAGCAGCTTAGCAGGGTCCTACAATGAGCAGTTCTTC	CASSLAGSYNEQFF	-	TRBV11-3	TRBJ2-1	once
TGTGCCAGTAGTCCAACGACTAGCGGGGGGCCCGGGGAGCTGTTTTTT	CASSPTTSGGPGELFF	TRBD2	TRBV19	TRBJ2-2	-
TGTGCCAGCAGCTCGGACAGACTTAATGAAAAACTGTTTTTT	CASSSDRLNEKLFF	-	TRBV13	TRBJ1-4	-
TGCGCCAGCAGCCAAACTCCGGGACAGGGTGAAAAACTGTTTTTT	CASSQTPGQGEKLFF	TRBD1	TRBV4-1	TRBJ1-4	-
TGTGCCAGCACCCGGACAGGGGGCGACTATGGCTACACCTTC	CASTRTGGDYGYTF	TRBD1	TRBV27	TRBJ1-2	few
TGTGCCAGCAGGGCTTTGGAGACCCAGTACTTC	CASRALETQYF	-	TRBV6-5	TRBJ2-5	-
TGTGCCAGCAGCCCAGGGGGCAGCTCTGGAAACACCATATATTTT	CASSPGGSSGNTIYF	TRBD1	TRBV7-9	TRBJ1-3	-
TGTGCCAGCAGTGAGGGGCTGGCGTGGGGCACAGATACGCAGTATTTT	CASSEGLAWGTDTQYF	-	TRBV6-1	TRBJ2-3	-
TGCGCCAGCAGCTTTAGCGGGGGACAAAACGATGAGCAGTTCTTC	CASSFSGGQNDEQFF	TRBD2	TRBV5-1	TRBJ2-1	-
TGTGCCAGCAGCCCTGGGACAGGGAACCGTAGGGGCACCGGGGAGCTGTTTTTT	CASSPGTGNRRGTGELFF	TRBD1	TRBV9	TRBJ2-2	-
TGTGCCAGCACTCCCTACGGCAGGCGTCCCTACGAGCAGTACTTC	CASTPYGRRPYEQYF	-	TRBV5-6	TRBJ2-7	-
TGTGCCAGCAGCCTTAGAGGACTAGCGGGGGGCGATGAGCAGTTCTTC	CASSLRGLAGGDEQFF	TRBD2	TRBV3-1/TRBV3-2	TRBJ2-1	-
TGTGCCACCAGCAGAGAGGGCCGTCGCACAGATACGCAGTATTTT	CATSREGRRTDTQYF	-	TRBV15	TRBJ2-3	-
TGTGCCAGTAGTATAGAGGCAGGGAGGAGTTCACCCCTCCACTTT	CASSIEAGRSSPLHF	-	TRBV19	TRBJ1-6	once
TGTGCCAGCAGCCAAATCTGGGGGCGCGGAAACATTCAGTACTTC	CASSQIWGRGNIQYF	-	TRBV3-1/TRBV3-2	TRBJ2-4	-
TGTGCCAGCTCACCCGGAGACAGGCCCAATCAGCCCCAGCATTTT	CASSPGDRPNQPQHF	-	TRBV18	TRBJ1-5	-